What follows is one TCR beta chain and its context. Its target is not known. Germline-derived CDR1 and CDR2 are MNHEY and SMNVEV (reference sequence). The V gene end was trimmed by 4 bases and the J gene end by 2 bases; junction bases not matched to a gene: 4. The CDR3 has 14 residues. Measured with immunoSEQ multiplex PCR; TCRdb has only the in-frame clones, and not every one. The sample contains around 31,000 clones, about four fifths of which appear only once. The data were obtained in a study of graft-versus-host responses after intestinal transplantation. Turning to the study itself: Each recipient received a multivisceral, liver-intestinal, or isolated intestinal graft. Study results and caveats: The study found high graft-versus-host to host-versus-graft clonal ratios in allografts of patients with graft-donor T cell macrochimerism.

Sequences were derived from unstimulated CD8+ T cells sorted from spleen or lymph node cells, sampled before intestinal transplant. The sequence came from a human donor who received an intestinal transplant. The chain joins TRBV27 to TRBJ2-7; TRBD1 matches 8 bases. For the CDR3, the DNA is TGTGCCAGCAGTTCCCGGACAGGGCCCTACGAGCAGTACTTC. It specifies CASSSRTGPYEQYF.